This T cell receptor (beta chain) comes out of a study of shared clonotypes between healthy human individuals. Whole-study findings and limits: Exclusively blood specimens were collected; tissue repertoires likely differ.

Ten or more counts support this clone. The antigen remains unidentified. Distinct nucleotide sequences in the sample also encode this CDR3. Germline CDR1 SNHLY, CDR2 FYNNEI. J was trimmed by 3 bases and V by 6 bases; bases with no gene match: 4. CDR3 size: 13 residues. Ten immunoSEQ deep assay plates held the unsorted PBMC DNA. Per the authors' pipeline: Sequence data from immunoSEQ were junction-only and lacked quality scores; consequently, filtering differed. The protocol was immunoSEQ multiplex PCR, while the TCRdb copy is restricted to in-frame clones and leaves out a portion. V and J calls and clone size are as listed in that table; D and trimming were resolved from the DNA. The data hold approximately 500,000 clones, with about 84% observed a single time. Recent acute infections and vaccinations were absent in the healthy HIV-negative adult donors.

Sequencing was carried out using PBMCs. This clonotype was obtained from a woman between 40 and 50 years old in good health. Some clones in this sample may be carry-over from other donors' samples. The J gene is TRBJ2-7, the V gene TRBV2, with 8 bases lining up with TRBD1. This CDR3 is CASREDRDYEQYF. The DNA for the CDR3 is TGTGCCAGCAGAGAGGACAGGGACTACGAGCAGTACTTC.